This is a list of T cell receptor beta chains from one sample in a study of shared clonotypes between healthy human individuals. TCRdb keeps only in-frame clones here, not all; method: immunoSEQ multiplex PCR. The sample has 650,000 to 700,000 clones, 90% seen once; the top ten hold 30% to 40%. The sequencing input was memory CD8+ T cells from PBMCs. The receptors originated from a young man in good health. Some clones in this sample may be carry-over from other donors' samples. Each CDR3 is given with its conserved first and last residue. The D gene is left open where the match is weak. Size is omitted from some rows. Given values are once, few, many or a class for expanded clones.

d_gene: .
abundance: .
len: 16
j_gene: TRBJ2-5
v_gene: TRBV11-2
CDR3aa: CASSLTTLGSQETQYF
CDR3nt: TGTGCCAGCAGCTTAACTACTTTAGGGTCCCAAGAGACCCAGTACTTC

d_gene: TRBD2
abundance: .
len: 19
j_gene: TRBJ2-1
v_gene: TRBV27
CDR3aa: CASSLASGRAGGTYNEQFF
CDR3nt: TGTGCCAGCAGTCTGGCTAGCGGGAGGGCGGGAGGAACCTACAATGAGCAGTTCTTC

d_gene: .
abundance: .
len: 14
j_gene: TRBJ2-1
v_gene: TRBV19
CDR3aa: CASSLIAQGNEQFF
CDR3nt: TGTGCCAGTAGTCTAATCGCCCAGGGAAATGAGCAGTTCTTC

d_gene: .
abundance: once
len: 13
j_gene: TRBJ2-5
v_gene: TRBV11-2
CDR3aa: CASRRRISETQYF
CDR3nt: TGTGCCAGCAGGAGGAGGATTTCGGAGACCCAGTACTTC

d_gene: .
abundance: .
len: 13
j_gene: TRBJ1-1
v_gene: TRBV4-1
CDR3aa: CASSPPTNTEAFF
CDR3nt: TGCGCCAGCAGCCCTCCAACGAACACTGAAGCTTTCTTT

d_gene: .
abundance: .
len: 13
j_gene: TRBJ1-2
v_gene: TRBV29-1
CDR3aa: CSVKQGIRSGYTF
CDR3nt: TGCAGCGTTAAACAGGGTATACGCTCTGGCTACACCTTC

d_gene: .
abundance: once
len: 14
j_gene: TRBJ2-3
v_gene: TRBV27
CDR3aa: CASSSRDSTDTQYF
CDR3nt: TGTGCCAGCAGTTCCCGGGATAGCACAGATACGCAGTATTTT

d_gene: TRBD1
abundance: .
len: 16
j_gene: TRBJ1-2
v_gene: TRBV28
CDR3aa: CASSLSHRGLEDGYTF
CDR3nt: TGTGCCAGCAGTTTATCACACAGGGGTCTCGAGGATGGCTACACCTTC

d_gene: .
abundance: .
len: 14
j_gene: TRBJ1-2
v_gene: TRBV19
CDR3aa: CASSPSTGPYGYTF
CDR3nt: TGTGCCAGTAGTCCCTCGACAGGCCCCTATGGCTACACCTTC

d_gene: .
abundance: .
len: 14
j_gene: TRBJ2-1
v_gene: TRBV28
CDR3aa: CASSFLLPANEQFF
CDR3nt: TGTGCCAGCAGTTTCCTTCTTCCAGCTAATGAGCAGTTCTTC

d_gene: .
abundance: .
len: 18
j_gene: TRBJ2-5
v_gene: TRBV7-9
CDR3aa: CASSLIGGTNPREETQYF
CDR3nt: TGTGCCAGCAGCTTAATCGGCGGGACCAACCCGAGGGAAGAGACCCAGTACTTC

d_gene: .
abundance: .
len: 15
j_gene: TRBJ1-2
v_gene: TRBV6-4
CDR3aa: CASSEDSGFNYGYTF
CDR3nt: TGTGCCAGCAGTGAAGATTCCGGGTTCAACTATGGCTACACCTTC

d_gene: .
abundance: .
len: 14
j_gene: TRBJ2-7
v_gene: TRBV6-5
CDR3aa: CASSQESLSYEQYF
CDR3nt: TGTGCCAGCAGTCAGGAGTCCCTCTCCTACGAGCAGTACTTC

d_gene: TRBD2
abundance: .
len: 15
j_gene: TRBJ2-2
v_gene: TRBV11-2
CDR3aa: CAIRGREVNTGELFF
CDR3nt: TGTGCCATCAGAGGGCGGGAGGTGAACACCGGGGAGCTGTTTTTT

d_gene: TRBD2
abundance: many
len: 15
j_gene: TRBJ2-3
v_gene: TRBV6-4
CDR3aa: CASSARAGGEDTQYF
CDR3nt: TGTGCCAGCAGTGCCCGGGCGGGAGGAGAGGATACGCAGTATTTT

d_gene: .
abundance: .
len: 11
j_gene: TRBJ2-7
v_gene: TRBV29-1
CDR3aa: CSARGLHEQYF
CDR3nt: TGCAGCGCTAGAGGCCTTCACGAGCAGTACTTC

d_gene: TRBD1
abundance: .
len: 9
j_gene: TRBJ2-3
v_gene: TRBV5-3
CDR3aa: CARSLGQGF
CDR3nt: TGTGCCAGAAGCTTGGGACAGGGATTT

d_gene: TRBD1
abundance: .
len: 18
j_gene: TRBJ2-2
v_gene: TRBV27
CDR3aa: CASRPGQGARGNTGELFF
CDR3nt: TGTGCCAGCAGACCGGGACAGGGGGCGCGAGGAAACACCGGGGAGCTGTTTTTT

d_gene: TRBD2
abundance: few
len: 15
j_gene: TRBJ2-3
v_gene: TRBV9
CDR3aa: CASSVRGDDTDTQYF
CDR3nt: TGTGCCAGCAGCGTACGGGGGGACGACACAGATACGCAGTATTTT

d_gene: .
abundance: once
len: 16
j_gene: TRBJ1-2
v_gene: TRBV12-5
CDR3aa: CASGFQGDLVITGYTF
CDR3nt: TGTGCTAGTGGTTTCCAAGGCGACCTAGTCATAACTGGCTACACCTTC

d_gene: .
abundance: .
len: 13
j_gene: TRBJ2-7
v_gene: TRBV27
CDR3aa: CASRTIADYEQYF
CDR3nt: TGTGCCAGCAGAACTATAGCTGACTACGAGCAGTACTTC

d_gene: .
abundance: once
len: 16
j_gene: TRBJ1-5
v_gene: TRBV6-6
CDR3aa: CASSPRVGGLNQPQHF
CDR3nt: TGTGCCAGCAGCCCGAGGGTGGGGGGACTCAATCAGCCCCAGCATTTT

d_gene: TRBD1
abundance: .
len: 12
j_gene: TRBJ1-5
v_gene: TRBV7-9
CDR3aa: CASSKNRGPQHF
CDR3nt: TGTGCCAGCAGCAAAAACAGGGGGCCCCAGCATTTT

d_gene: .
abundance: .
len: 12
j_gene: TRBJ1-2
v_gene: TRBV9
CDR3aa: CASSVQGYGYTF
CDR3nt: TGTGCCAGCAGCGTACAGGGCTATGGCTACACCTTC

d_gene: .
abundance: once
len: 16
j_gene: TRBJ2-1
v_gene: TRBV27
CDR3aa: CASRPSLGGGVHEQFF
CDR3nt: TGTGCCAGCAGACCCTCTTTAGGGGGAGGGGTGCATGAGCAGTTCTTC

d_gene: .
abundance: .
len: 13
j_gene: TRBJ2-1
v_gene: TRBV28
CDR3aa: CASSPEGYNEQFF
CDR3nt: TGTGCCAGCAGTCCCGAGGGTTACAATGAGCAGTTCTTC

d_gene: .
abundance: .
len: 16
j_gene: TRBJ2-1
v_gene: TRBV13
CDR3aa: CASSISPGEFFYEQFF
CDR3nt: TGTGCCAGCAGCATTTCGCCAGGAGAATTTTTCTATGAGCAGTTCTTC

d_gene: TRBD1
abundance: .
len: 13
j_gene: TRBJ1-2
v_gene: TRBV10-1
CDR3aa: CASSPGQGEGYTF
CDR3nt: TGCGCCAGCAGTCCCGGACAGGGTGAAGGCTACACCTTC

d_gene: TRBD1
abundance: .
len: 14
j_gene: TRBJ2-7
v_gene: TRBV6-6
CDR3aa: CASSYGQAYYEQYF
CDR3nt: TGTGCCAGCAGTTACGGACAGGCCTACTACGAGCAGTACTTC

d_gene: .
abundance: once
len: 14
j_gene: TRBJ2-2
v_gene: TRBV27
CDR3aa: CASSLWGPTGELFF
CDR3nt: TGTGCCAGCAGTTTATGGGGGCCAACCGGGGAGCTGTTTTTT

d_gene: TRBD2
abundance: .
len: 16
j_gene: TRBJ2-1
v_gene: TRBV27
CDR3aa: CASRPSPGAGVNEQFF
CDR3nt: TGTGCCAGCAGACCCAGTCCCGGAGCGGGAGTTAATGAGCAGTTCTTC

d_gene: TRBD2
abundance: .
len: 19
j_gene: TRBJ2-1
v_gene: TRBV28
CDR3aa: CATDPPGTSGSGSYNEQFF
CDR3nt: TGTGCCACCGACCCCCCCGGGACTAGCGGGTCCGGCTCCTACAATGAGCAGTTCTTC

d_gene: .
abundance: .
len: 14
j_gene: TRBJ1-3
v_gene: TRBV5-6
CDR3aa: CASSFTYTGNTIYF
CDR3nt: TGTGCCAGCAGCTTTACGTACACTGGGAACACCATATATTTT

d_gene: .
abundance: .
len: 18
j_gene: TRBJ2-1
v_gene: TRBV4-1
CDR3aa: CASSPVANVGSSYNEQFF
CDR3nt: TGCGCCAGCAGCCCAGTTGCAAACGTCGGGAGCTCCTACAATGAGCAGTTCTTC

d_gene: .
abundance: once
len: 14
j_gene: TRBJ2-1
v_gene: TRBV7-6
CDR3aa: CASFPPDSYNEQFF
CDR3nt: TGTGCCAGCTTTCCTCCCGACTCCTACAATGAGCAGTTCTTC

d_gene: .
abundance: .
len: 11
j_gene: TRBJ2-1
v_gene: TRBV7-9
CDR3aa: CASSRWDEQFF
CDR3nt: TGTGCCAGCAGCCGGTGGGATGAGCAGTTCTTC

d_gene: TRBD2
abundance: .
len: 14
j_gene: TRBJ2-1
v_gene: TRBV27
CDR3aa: CASSRAGGDNEQFF
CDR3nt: TGTGCCAGCAGCAGGGCGGGGGGCGACAATGAGCAGTTCTTC

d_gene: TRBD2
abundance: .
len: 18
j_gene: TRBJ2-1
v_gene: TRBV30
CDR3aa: CAWSVDPFSSGYYNEQFF
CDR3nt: TGTGCCTGGAGTGTAGATCCTTTTTCTAGCGGATACTACAATGAGCAGTTCTTC

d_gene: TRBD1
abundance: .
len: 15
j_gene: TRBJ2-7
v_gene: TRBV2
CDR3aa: CASKAGTGVFYEQYF
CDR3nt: TGTGCCAGCAAGGCCGGGACAGGGGTCTTCTACGAGCAGTACTTC

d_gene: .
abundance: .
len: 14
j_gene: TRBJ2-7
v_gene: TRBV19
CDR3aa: CASSIDAGRKEQYF
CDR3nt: TGTGCCAGTAGTATAGACGCAGGGAGAAAGGAGCAGTACTTC

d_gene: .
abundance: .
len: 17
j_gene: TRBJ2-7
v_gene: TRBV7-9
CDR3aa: CASSPRDLALGSYEQYF
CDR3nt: TGTGCCAGCAGCCCCCGGGACCTAGCGCTCGGCTCCTACGAGCAGTACTTC

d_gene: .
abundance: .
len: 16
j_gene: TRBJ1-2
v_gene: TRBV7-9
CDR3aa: CASSLGLSGYRLGYTF
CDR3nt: TGTGCCAGCAGCTTAGGTCTTTCGGGTTACAGGCTCGGCTACACCTTC

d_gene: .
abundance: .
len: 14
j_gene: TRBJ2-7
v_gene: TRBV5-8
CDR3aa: CASSQEDYSYEQYF
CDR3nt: TGTGCCAGCAGCCAGGAGGATTACTCCTACGAGCAGTACTTC

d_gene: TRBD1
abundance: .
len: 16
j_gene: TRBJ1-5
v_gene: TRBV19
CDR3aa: CASSRGQAHSNQPQHF
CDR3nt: TGTGCCAGTAGTAGGGGACAGGCCCATAGCAATCAGCCCCAGCATTTT

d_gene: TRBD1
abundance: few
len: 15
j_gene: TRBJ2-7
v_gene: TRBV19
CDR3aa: CASSTWTGGSYEQYF
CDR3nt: TGTGCCAGTAGTACCTGGACAGGGGGTTCTTACGAGCAGTACTTC

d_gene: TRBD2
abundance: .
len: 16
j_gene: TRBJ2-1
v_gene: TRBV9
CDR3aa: CASSQGRLAPYNEQFF
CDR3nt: TGTGCCAGCAGCCAGGGTAGACTAGCTCCCTACAATGAGCAGTTCTTC

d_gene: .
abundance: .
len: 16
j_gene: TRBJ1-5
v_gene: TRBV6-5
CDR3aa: CASSLTRDYSNQPQHF
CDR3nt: TGTGCCAGCAGTTTAACCCGGGACTATAGCAATCAGCCCCAGCATTTT

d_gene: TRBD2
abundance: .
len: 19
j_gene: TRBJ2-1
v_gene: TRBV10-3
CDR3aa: CAISGAGLAGESPYNEQFF
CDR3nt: TGTGCCATCAGTGGTGCAGGACTAGCGGGAGAATCGCCATACAATGAGCAGTTCTTC

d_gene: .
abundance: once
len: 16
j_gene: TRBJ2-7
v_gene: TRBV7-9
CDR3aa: CASSLSGGRDWGEQYF
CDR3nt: TGTGCCAGCAGCCTCTCTGGGGGACGGGACTGGGGCGAGCAGTACTTC

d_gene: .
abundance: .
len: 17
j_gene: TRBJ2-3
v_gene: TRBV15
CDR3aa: CATSREGGLLSTDTQYF
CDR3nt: TGTGCCACCAGCAGAGAGGGCGGGTTACTATCAACGGATACGCAGTATTTT

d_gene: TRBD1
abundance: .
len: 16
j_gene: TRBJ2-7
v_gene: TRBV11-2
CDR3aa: CASSLPRGTGGYEQYF
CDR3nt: TGTGCCAGCAGCCTTCCTCGGGGGACAGGGGGCTACGAGCAGTACTTC

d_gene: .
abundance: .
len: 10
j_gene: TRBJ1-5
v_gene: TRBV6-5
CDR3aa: CASKGQPQHF
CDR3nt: TGTGCCAGCAAAGGTCAGCCCCAGCATTTT

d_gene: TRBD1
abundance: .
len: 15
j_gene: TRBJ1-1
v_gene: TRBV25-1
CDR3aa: CASSEGDRGGSEAFF
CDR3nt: TGTGCCAGCAGTGAGGGGGACAGGGGAGGTTCTGAAGCTTTCTTT

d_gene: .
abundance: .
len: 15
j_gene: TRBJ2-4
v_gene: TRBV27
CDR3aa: CASSPWGDGKNIQYF
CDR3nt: TGTGCCAGCAGTCCTTGGGGGGATGGCAAAAACATTCAGTACTTC

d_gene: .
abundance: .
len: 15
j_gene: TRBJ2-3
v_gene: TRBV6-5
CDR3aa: CASSYSRWGSDTQYF
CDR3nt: TGTGCCAGCAGTTACTCGAGATGGGGATCAGATACGCAGTATTTT